Listed below are T cell receptor beta chains from one sample, sequenced in a study of T cell repertoires in cytomegalovirus infection. TCRdb fed the reads into MiXCR, producing one record per CDR3 protein. The table shows approximately 590,000 distinct CDR3 sequences, with about 39% occurring only once. These receptors have no identified antigens. The specimen was cultured PBMCs, collected from culture after CMV antigen stimulation. These receptors were obtained from a human donor in good health (CMV status not recorded). Some clones in this sample may be carry-over from other donors' samples. Both conserved end residues are part of each CDR3. The order of the fields is J gene, V gene, CDR3 length, CDR3 protein.

TRBJ1-2 | TRBV12-3/TRBV12-4 | 14 | CASSFYGSGNGYTF
TRBJ2-2 | TRBV7-2 | 14 | CASSSASGGGELFF
TRBJ2-7 | TRBV7-2 | 14 | CASSLEASSYEQYF
TRBJ2-7 | TRBV28 | 11 | CASSPNNEQYF
TRBJ2-7 | TRBV2 | 11 | CASNARREQYF
TRBJ2-3 | TRBV10-3 | 16 | CAISELGRTSTDTQYF
TRBJ1-2 | TRBV7-2 | 15 | CASSLEWTGGSGYTF
TRBJ2-7 | TRBV7-9 | 15 | CASSSRDFPTDEQYF
TRBJ1-6 | TRBV11-2 | 15 | CASSASTGVNSPLHF
TRBJ1-4 | TRBV11-2 | 15 | CASSLAAGGNEKLFF
TRBJ2-7 | TRBV7-9 | 14 | CASSGDRGAYEQYF
TRBJ2-7 | TRBV19 | 15 | CASSISPSGYYEQYF
TRBJ2-3 | TRBV7-2 | 14 | CASSRSTGGATQYF
TRBJ1-1 | TRBV7-6 | 12 | CASSFQASEAFF
TRBJ1-1 | TRBV6-6 | 13 | CASGRVLNTEAFF
TRBJ1-6 | TRBV20-1 | 14 | CSAPDRENNSPLHF
TRBJ1-3 | TRBV5-5 | 15 | CASSLVPGLGNTIYF
TRBJ2-7 | TRBV7-9 | 13 | CASSSEEVGEQYF
TRBJ2-6 | TRBV6-1 | 17 | CASSTGTAISGANVLTF
TRBJ1-6 | TRBV4-1 | 15 | CASSQLRGQNSPLHF
TRBJ2-7 | TRBV7-2 | 17 | CASSVIWTGGIGYEQYF
TRBJ2-1 | TRBV28 | 12 | CASGALTTEQFF
TRBJ2-2 | TRBV7-3 | 16 | CASTLGHGGDTGELFF
TRBJ2-3 | TRBV12-3/TRBV12-4 | 16 | CASSYFSGASTDTQYF
TRBJ2-1 | TRBV6-1 | 14 | CASSELQTDNEQFF
TRBJ2-7 | TRBV11-2 | 18 | CASSFRGPLADPSDEQYF
TRBJ2-7 | TRBV5-6 | 13 | CASSTDVVYEQYF
TRBJ1-1 | TRBV19 | 14 | CASTRTRMNTEAFF
TRBJ2-7 | TRBV7-8 | 14 | CASSRDTSSYEQYF
TRBJ1-5 | TRBV12-3/TRBV12-4 | 14 | CASSLGFSIQPQHF
TRBJ1-3 | TRBV6-6 | 14 | CASKAALDRNTIYF
TRBJ2-7 | TRBV20-1 | 14 | CSARDTGQGSEQYF
TRBJ2-3 | TRBV5-5 | 16 | CASSPGTLGSTDTQYF
TRBJ2-4 | TRBV7-9 | 11 | CASSLGGDQYF
TRBJ2-7 | TRBV7-2 | 11 | CASSLDLEQYF
TRBJ2-5 | TRBV7-9 | 15 | CASSLPSGGQETQYF
TRBJ2-7 | TRBV7-6 | 13 | CASSPSGGYEQYF
TRBJ2-1 | TRBV11-3 | 12 | CASRSGDNEQLF
TRBJ2-1 | TRBV27 | 16 | CASSSGPPSIPSEQFF
TRBJ2-1 | TRBV23-1 | 15 | CASSQSSLGYNEQFF